This TCR beta chain originates from a study of T cell responses to AZD1222 COVID-19 vaccine. The study, taken as a whole, reports: CD4 TCRs linked to vaccination spanned spike, dominating at 160-218 and 743-854. Only a handful of AZD1222 recipients, more than 5 in all, had baseline seropositivity.

Concerning this clone itself: No antigen is known for it.

Libraries were prepared by immunoSEQ multiplex PCR; TCRdb keeps only in-frame clonotypes and omits some of them. This table has under 60,000 clones, under 90% appearing once. The source material was peripheral blood, sampled on day 0 of AZD1222 vaccination. The TCR comes from an adult in good health.

CDR3: CASSTYTSGSEQYF. CDR3 sequence (DNA): TGTGCCAGCAGCACCTATACTAGCGGGAGCGAGCAGTACTTC. The V gene is TRBV11-2, the J gene TRBJ2-7, with 11 bases that match TRBD2. After removal of 5 bases from V and 6 bases from J, the junction contained 6 bases not matched to a gene. The CDR3 is made up of 14 amino acids. Germline CDR1 reads SGHAT; CDR2 reads FQNNGV.